This TCR beta chain was recovered during a study of cytomegalovirus exposure and HLA in healthy donors. Study-wide results and limits: A missense DCLRE1C variant was associated with V- and J-gene trimming of TCR beta chains in a later analysis, and an independent cohort replicated the association.

PCR was performed using 60 Vbeta and 13 Jbeta primers. This table comes from immunoSEQ multiplex PCR, and its TCRdb copy is limited to in-frame clones, with some not included. Among roughly 70,000 clones listed, roughly four fifths were seen once. A word on this clone: Antigen specificity is unknown.

The trim removed 1 base at V and 12 bases at J, leaving 9 bases unmatched. The germline V gene encodes CDR1 SGHVS and CDR2 FQNEAQ. CDR3 length: 13 amino acids. Donors consisted of healthy bone marrow donors. The sequence came from a man aged 50 to 60 in good health and CMV-seronegative. This chain joins TRBV7-8 and TRBJ2-7; the match to TRBD2 covers 7 bases. The sample was PBMCs. DNA for the CDR3: TGTGCCAGCAGCTTAGTAGAACGGGACTACCGGTACTTC. Its protein is CASSLVERDYRYF.